These 16 T cell receptor beta chains originate from one sample sequenced in a study of cytomegalovirus exposure and HLA in healthy donors. The PCR used 60 Vbeta and 13 Jbeta primers. Assay: immunoSEQ multiplex PCR; the TCRdb copy retains only in-frame clones and omits some. The sample carries 200,000 to 250,000 clones, about 82% recorded once. Sample: PBMCs. The receptor set was obtained from a man under 40 in good health and CMV-seronegative.

The rearrangement links TRBV7-2 to TRBJ1-2; possible D gene TRBD1, 5 bases. From germline, CDR1 is SGHTA and CDR2 FQGNSA. The CDR3 contains 15 residues. Trimming pared 0 bases from V and 4 bases from J, leaving 12 bases between. In nucleotides, the CDR3 is TGTGCCAGCAGCTTAGCGCAGGGCCCCTTCTATGGCTACACCTTC. It yields the protein CASSLAQGPFYGYTF.

In this sample, this clone turned up once. V usage is TRBV7-6 and J usage is TRBJ1-2; a weak D match, TRBD1 (6 bases). Trimming shortened V by 2 bases and J by 4 bases, and 17 bases separated the two germline ends. Germline V lookup: CDR1 SGHVS, CDR2 FNYEAQ. The CDR3 runs 16 residues. The CDR3 loop is CASSLRKGGQGYGYTF. The CDR3 DNA is TGTGCCAGCAGCTTAAGGAAGGGGGGGCAAGGCTATGGCTACACCTTC.

J is TRBJ1-6 and V is TRBV19; 7 nucleotides match TRBD1. The CDR3 is 16 residues long. Germline values: CDR1 LNHDA, CDR2 SQIVND (reference sequence). With 5 bases clipped from V and 2 bases from J, the junction kept 6 bases outside the gene matches. The CDR3 sequence: CASSASGTAYNSPLHF. The DNA of the CDR3 is TGTGCCAGTAGTGCCTCCGGGACAGCCTATAATTCACCCCTCCACTTT. Supplemented by reference TRBV19 and TRBJ1-6, the full variable domain reads DGGITQSPKYLFRKEGQNVTLSCEQNLNHDAMYWYRQDPGQGLRLIYYSQIVNDFQKGDIAEGYSVSREKKESFPLTVTSAQKNPTAFYLCASSASGTAYNSPLHFGNGTRLTVT.

The CDR3 loop is CASSPDFYGYTF. In nucleotides, the CDR3 is TGCGCCAGCAGCCCGGACTTCTATGGCTACACCTTC. The chain employs TRBV5-1 and TRBJ1-2; D is unresolved. Germline lookup yields CDR1 SGHRS and CDR2 YFSETQ. CDR3 length equals 12 residues. V was shortened by 4 bases and J by 4 bases, with 8 bases between the two germline ends. Variable domain in full (rest from reference TRBV5-1 and TRBJ1-2): KAGVTQTPRYLIKTRGQQVTLSCSPISGHRSVSWYQQTPGQGLQFLFEYFSETQRNKGNFPGRFSGRQFSNSRSEMNVSTLELGDSALYLCASSPDFYGYTFGSGTRLTVV.

The V call is TRBV7-6, the J call TRBJ2-5, with TRBD1 matching over 7 bases. The CDR3 extends over 12 amino acids. Trimming at V came to 8 bases and at J to 2 bases, leaving 2 bases not matched to a gene. In germline, CDR1 is SGHVS, CDR2 FNYEAQ. CDR3 bases: TGTGCCAGCGAGGGACAGCAAGAGACCCAGTACTTC. This sequence encodes CASEGQQETQYF.

The chain employs TRBV28 and TRBJ1-4; 8 bases fit TRBD1. Germline V gives CDR1 MDHEN, CDR2 SYDVKM. The CDR3 has 13 residues. After removal of 11 bases from V and 7 bases from J, the junction contained 9 bases not matched to a gene. Written as DNA, the CDR3 is TGTGCCGCAGGGGGACAGGCCGTTGAAAAACTGTTTTTT. This sequence encodes CAAGGQAVEKLFF.

This clone was counted only a few times. CDR3 sequence (DNA): TGTGCCAGCAGTGAAAGCAAGGGGTATAATTCACCCCTCCACTTT. Residues: CASSESKGYNSPLHF. The chain couples TRBV2 to TRBJ1-6, with D possibly TRBD1 on 5 matching bases. The CDR3 runs 15 residues. Trimming removed 2 bases from V and 4 bases from J, with 9 bases in between. CDR1 and CDR2 (germline): SNHLY, FYNNEI.

This sequence joins TRBV6-1 and TRBJ2-7; 8 bases are shared with TRBD1. Germline CDR1 and CDR2: MNHNS and SASEGT. CDR3 length: 13 amino acids. Losses at the gene ends were 5 bases for V and 7 bases for J; bases not matched to a gene: 7. The CDR3: CASSTQGAGEQYF. As DNA, the CDR3 is TGTGCCAGCAGTACCCAGGGGGCGGGGGAGCAGTACTTC.

Here the CDR3 DNA reads TGTGCCAGCAGCTTAGGGCAGAACACTGAAGCTTTCTTT. Translated, it gives CASSLGQNTEAFF. The rearrangement joins TRBV11-1 to TRBJ1-1, with D unclear. Trimming took off 1 base at V and 1 base at J, with 4 bases between the two ends. In germline, CDR1 is SGHAT, CDR2 FQDESV (reference sequence). This CDR3 comprises 13 residues.

The J gene is TRBJ1-4, the V gene TRBV27; D not certain. Trimming shortened V by 5 bases and J by 7 bases, and 11 bases separated the two germline ends. Germline assignment: CDR1 MNHEY and CDR2 SMNVEV (reference sequence). The CDR3 extends over 13 amino acids. The CDR3: CASSGGVREKLFF. In DNA form, the CDR3 reads TGTGCCAGCAGTGGAGGCGTCCGTGAAAAACTGTTTTTT.

The V and J genes are TRBV15 and TRBJ1-1; 11 positions match TRBD1. Germline-derived CDR1 and CDR2 are LNHNV and YYDKDF (reference sequence). The V gene end was trimmed by 1 base and the J gene end by 11 bases; junction bases not matched to a gene: 9. The CDR3 sequence is 15 residues long. In DNA form, the CDR3 reads TGTGCCACCAGCAGAGCCGAGGACAGGGGGCTCTCGGCTTTCTTT. Translating gives CATSRAEDRGLSAFF.

This chain uses TRBV4-1 with TRBJ2-2, with TRBD2 identical over 7 bases. Per the germline V gene, CDR1 is MGHRA and CDR2 is YSYEKL. The CDR3 extends over 19 amino acids. Trimming took 0 bases from V and 0 from J; bases not matched to a gene: 10. The CDR3 is CASSQDPVAGDANTGELFF. The CDR3 nucleotides are TGCGCCAGCAGCCAAGATCCCGTCGCGGGGGACGCGAACACCGGGGAGCTGTTTTTT.

As regards this clone: Other DNA sequences of this sample code for an identical CDR3. This chain links TRBV6-4 with TRBJ1-1; D call uncertain. This CDR3 spans 13 amino acids. CDR1 is MRHNA and CDR2 is SNTAGT in the germline V gene. V was cut by 2 bases and J by 3 bases, with 7 bases left in between. The CDR3 nucleotides read TGTGCCAGCAGTGACCGGCAGGACACTGAAGCTTTCTTT. The encoded protein is CASSDRQDTEAFF.

This sequence joins TRBV9 and TRBJ2-2, with D uncertain. The V and J ends lost 4 bases and 2 bases respectively, with 3 bases between them. CDR1 and CDR2 from the germline V gene are SGDLS and YYNGEE. This CDR3 spans 12 amino acids. In nucleotides, the CDR3 is TGTGCCAGCAGCTATAACACCGGGGAGCTGTTTTTT. It codes for CASSYNTGELFF. The full variable domain, completed using reference TRBV9 and TRBJ2-2, is DSGVTQTPKHLITATGQRVTLRCSPRSGDLSVYWYQQSLDQGLQFLIQYYNGEERAKGNILERFSAQQFPDLHSELNLSSLELGDSALYFCASSYNTGELFFGEGSRLTVL.

This sequence joins TRBV2 and TRBJ2-7; D gene unclear. Germline values: CDR1 SNHLY, CDR2 FYNNEI. The CDR3 has 12 amino acids. The ends were cut back, 3 bases at V and 7 bases at J, with 10 bases in the middle. The CDR3 DNA reads as TGTGCCAGCAGTGAGGCTTCCAGGGAGCAGTACTTC. Protein: CASSEASREQYF. Combining the CDR3 with reference TRBV2 and TRBJ2-7 gives the whole variable domain EPEVTQTPSHQVTQMGQEVILRCVPISNHLYFYWYRQILGQKVEFLVSFYNNEISEKSEIFDDQFSVERPDGSNFTLKIRSTKLEDSAMYFCASSEASREQYFGPGTRLTVT.

The genes are TRBV9 and TRBJ2-7; maybe TRBD1 (5 bases). Germline CDR1 and CDR2: SGDLS and YYNGEE. This CDR3 spans 18 amino acids. Trimming took off 0 bases at V and 0 bases at J, with 19 bases between the two ends. This CDR3 is CASSVGPGNPASSYEQYF. The CDR3 DNA reads TGTGCCAGCAGCGTAGGGCCAGGGAATCCCGCAAGCTCCTACGAGCAGTACTTC.